This TCR beta chain derives from a study of T cell repertoires in cytomegalovirus infection. Study observations and caveats: HLA-C-restricted TCR beta clonotypes specific for CMV led the ex vivo response.

On this clonotype: The antigen is not known.

TCRdb re-called the reads through MiXCR, storing one row per CDR3 protein. Of 310,000 or so distinct CDR3 sequences listed, approximately 8.9% are singletons. V lost 4 bases and J lost 5; bases outside the gene matches: 5. The CDR3 runs 14 residues. Sequences were obtained from PBMCs. The clonotype originates from a human donor in good health (CMV status not recorded). Some clones in this sample may be carry-over from other donors' samples. The chain joins TRBV12-3 or TRBV12-4 to TRBJ2-5, with 9 bases fitting TRBD1. The CDR3 sequence is CASSYRGRGETQYF. The CDR3 DNA is TGTGCCAGCAGTTACAGGGGGCGCGGGGAGACCCAGTACTTC.